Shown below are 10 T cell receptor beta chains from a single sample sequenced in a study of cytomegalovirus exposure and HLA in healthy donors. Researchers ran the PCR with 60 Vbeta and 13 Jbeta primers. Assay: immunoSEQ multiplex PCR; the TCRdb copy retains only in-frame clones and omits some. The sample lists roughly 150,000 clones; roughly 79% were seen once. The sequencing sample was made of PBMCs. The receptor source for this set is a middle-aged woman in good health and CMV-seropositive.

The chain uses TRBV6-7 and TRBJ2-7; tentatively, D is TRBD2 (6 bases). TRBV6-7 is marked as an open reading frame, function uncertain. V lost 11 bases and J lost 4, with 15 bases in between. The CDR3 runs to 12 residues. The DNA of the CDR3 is TGTGCCCCCCCGGGGGTGGGTTACGAGCAGTACTTC. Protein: CAPPGVGYEQYF.

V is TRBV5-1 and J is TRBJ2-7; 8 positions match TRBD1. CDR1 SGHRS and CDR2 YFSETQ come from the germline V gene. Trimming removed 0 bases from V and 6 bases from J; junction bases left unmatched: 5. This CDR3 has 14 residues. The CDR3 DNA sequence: TGCGCCAGCAGCTTGGTTTCAGGGGGCGGCGAGCAGTACTTC. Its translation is CASSLVSGGGEQYF.

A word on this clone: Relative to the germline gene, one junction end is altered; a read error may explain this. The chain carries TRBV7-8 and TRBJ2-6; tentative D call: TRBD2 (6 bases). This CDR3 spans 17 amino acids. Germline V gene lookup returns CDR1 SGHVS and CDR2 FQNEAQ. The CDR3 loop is CASRTSGGEPGANGLTF. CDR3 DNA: TGTGCCAGCCGGACCTCAGGCGGGGAACCTGGGGCCAACGGCCTGACTTTC.

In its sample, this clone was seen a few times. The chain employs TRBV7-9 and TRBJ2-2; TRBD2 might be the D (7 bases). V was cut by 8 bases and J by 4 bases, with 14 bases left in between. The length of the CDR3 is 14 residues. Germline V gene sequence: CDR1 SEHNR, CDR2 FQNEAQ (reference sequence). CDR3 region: CASGGAWGTGELFF. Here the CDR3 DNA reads TGTGCCAGCGGGGGGGCCTGGGGCACCGGGGAGCTGTTTTTT.

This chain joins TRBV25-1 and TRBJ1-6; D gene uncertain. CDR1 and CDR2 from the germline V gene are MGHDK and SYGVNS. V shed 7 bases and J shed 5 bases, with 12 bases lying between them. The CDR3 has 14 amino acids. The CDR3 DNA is TGTGCCAGCAAACCGGGATTAAATAATTCACCCCTCCACTTT. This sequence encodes CASKPGLNNSPLHF.

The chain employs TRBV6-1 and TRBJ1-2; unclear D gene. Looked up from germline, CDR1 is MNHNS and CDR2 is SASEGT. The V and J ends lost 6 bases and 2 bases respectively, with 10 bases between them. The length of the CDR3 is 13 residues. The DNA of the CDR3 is TGTGCCAGCAGGCCCACAGTAAACTATGGCTACACCTTC. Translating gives CASRPTVNYGYTF.

This chain's CDR3 is CASNGLPHEQFF. The DNA for the CDR3 is TGTGCCAGCAACGGACTCCCCCATGAGCAGTTCTTC. The chain carries TRBV6-6 and TRBJ2-1, with D perhaps matching TRBD2 (5 bases). The V gene lost 7 bases and the J gene lost 8 bases, with 12 bases spanning the gap. Germline V gene sequence: CDR1 MNHNY, CDR2 SVGAGI (reference sequence). This CDR3 spans 12 amino acids.

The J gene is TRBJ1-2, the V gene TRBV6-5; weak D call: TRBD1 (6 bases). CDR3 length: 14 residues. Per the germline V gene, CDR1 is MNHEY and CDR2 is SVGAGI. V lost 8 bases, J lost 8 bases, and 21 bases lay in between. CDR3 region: CASLTTDGTGGYTF. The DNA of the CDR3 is TGTGCCAGCCTAACTACGGACGGAACAGGGGGCTACACCTTC.

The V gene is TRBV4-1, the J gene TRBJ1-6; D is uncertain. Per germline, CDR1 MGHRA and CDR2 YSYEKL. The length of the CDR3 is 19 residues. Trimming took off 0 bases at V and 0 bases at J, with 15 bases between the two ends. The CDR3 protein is CASSQESGLSSSYNSPLHF. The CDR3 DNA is TGCGCCAGCAGCCAAGAATCCGGACTTTCGAGCTCCTATAATTCACCCCTCCACTTT.

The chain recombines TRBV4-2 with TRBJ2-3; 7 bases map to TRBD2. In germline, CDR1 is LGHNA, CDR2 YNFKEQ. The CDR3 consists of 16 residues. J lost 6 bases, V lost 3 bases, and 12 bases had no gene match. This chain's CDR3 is CASSHPPGGSGDTQYF. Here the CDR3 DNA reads TGTGCCAGCAGCCATCCCCCGGGGGGTTCAGGGGATACGCAGTATTTT.